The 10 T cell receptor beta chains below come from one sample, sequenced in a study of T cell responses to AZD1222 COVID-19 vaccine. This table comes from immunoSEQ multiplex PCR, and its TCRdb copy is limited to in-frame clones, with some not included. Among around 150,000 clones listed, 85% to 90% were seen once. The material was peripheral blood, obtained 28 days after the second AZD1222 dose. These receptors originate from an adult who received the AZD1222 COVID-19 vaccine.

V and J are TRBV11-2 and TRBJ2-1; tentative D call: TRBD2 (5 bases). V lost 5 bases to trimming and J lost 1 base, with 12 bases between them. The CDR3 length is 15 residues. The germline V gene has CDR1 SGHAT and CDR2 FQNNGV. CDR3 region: CASSVIATSYNEQFF. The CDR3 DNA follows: TGTGCCAGCAGCGTAATAGCGACGTCCTACAATGAGCAGTTCTTC. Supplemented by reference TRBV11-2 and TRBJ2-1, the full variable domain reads EAGVAQSPRYKIIEKRQSVAFWCNPISGHATLYWYQQILGQGPKLLIQFQNNGVVDDSQLPKDRFSAERLKGVDSTLKIQPAKLEDSAVYLCASSVIATSYNEQFFGPGTRLTVL.

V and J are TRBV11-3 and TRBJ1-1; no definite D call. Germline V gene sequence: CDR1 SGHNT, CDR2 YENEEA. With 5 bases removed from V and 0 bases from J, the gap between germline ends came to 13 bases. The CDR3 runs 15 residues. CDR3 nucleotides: TGTGCCAGCAGCCCCGGGAGCAGTTTGAACACTGAAGCTTTCTTT. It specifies CASSPGSSLNTEAFF. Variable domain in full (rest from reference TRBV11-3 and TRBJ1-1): EAGVVQSPRYKIIEKKQPVAFWCNPISGHNTLYWYLQNLGQGPELLIRYENEEAVDDSQLPKDRFSAERLKGVDSTLKIQPAELGDSAVYLCASSPGSSLNTEAFFGQGTRLTVV.

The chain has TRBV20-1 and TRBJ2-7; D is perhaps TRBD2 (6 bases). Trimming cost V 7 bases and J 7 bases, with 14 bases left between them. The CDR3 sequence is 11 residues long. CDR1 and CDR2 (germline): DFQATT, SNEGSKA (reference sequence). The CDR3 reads CSVLPGVEQYF. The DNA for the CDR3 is TGCAGTGTCTTACCGGGGGTTGAGCAGTACTTC.

CDR3 loop: CASTSGERSEQYF. In DNA form, the CDR3 reads TGTGCCAGCACTTCCGGAGAAAGGTCCGAGCAGTACTTC. This rearrangement joins TRBV12-3 or TRBV12-4 to TRBJ2-7; D gene unclear. Trimming removed 7 bases from V and 6 bases from J, with 16 bases in between. This CDR3 is built from 13 residues.

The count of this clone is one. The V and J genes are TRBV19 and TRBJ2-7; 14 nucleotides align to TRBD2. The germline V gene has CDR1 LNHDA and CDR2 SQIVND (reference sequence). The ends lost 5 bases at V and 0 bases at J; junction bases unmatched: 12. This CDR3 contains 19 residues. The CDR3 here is CASSPWWTSGGRSSYEQYF. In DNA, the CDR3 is TGTGCCAGTAGTCCTTGGTGGACTAGCGGGGGGAGGAGCTCCTACGAGCAGTACTTC.

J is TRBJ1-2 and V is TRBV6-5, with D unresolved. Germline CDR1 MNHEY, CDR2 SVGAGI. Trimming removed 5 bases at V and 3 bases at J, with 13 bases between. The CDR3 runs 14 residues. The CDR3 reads CASSRGSWDYGYTF. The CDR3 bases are TGTGCCAGCAGTCGAGGATCGTGGGACTATGGCTACACCTTC.

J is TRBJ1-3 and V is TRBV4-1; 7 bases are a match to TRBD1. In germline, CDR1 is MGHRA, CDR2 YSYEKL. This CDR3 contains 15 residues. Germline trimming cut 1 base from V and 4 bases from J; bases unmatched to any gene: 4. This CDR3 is CASSQGQGAGNTIYF. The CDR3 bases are TGCGCCAGCAGCCAAGGACAGGGAGCCGGAAACACCATATATTTT.

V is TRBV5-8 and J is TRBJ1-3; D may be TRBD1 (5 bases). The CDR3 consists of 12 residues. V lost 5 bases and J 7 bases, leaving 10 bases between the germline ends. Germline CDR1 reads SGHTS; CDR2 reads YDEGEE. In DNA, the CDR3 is TGTGCCAGCAGACAGGCGGACAACACCATATATTTT. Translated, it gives CASRQADNTIYF.

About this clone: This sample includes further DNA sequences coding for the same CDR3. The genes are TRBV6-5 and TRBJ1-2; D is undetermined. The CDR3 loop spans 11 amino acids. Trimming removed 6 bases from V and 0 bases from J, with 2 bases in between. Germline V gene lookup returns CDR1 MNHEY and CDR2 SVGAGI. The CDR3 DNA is TGTGCCAGCAGGACTAACTATGGCTACACCTTC. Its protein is CASRTNYGYTF.

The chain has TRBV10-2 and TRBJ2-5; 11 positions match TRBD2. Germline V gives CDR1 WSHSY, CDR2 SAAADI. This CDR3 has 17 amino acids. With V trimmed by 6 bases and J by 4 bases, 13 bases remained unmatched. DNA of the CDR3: TGCGCCAGCAGCTTAGCGGGGGGGCTAATTTTTGGAGAGACCCAGTACTTC. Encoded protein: CASSLAGGLIFGETQYF.